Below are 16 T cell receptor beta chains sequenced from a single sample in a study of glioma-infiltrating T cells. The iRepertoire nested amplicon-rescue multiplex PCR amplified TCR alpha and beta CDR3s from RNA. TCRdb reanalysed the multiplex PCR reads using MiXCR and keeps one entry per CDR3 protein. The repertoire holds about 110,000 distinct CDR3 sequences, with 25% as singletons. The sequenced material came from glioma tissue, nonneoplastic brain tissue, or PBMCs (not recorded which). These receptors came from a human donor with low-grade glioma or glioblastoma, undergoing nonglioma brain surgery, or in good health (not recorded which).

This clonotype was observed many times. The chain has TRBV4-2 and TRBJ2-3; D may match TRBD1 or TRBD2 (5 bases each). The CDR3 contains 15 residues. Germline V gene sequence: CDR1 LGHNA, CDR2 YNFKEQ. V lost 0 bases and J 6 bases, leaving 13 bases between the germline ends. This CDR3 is CASSQDGQGEDTQYF. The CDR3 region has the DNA TGTGCCAGCAGCCAAGATGGCCAAGGGGAGGATACGCAGTATTTT.

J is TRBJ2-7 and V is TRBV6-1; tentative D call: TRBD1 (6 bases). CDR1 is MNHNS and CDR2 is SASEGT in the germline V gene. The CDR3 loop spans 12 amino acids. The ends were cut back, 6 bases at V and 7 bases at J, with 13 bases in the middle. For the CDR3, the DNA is TGTGCCAGCAGCTCCACAGGGATTGAGCAGTACTTC. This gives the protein CASSSTGIEQYF.

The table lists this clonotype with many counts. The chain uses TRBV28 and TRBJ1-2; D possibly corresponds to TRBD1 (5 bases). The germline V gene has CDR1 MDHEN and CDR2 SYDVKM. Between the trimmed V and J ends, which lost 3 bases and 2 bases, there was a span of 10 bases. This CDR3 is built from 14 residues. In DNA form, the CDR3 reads TGTGCCAGCAGTTTGGTCAGGGCGAACTATGGCTACACCTTC. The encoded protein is CASSLVRANYGYTF.

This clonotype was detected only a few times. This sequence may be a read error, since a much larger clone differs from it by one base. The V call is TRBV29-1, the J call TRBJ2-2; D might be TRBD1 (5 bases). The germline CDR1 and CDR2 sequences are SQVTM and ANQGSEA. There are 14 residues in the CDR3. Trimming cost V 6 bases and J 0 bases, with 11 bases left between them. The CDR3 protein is CSVQQETNTGELFF. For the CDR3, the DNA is TGCAGCGTCCAACAGGAGACGAACACCGGGGAGCTGTTTTTT.

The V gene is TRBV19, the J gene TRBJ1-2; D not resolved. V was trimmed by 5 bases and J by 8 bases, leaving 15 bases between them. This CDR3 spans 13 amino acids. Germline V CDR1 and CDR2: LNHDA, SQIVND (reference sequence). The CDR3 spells CASSAQISDGYTF. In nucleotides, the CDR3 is TGTGCCAGTAGTGCCCAAATTTCAGACGGCTACACCTTC.

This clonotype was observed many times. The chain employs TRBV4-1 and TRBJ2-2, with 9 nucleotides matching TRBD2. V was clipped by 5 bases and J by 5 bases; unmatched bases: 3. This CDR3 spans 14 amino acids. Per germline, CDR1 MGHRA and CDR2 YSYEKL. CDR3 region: CASSNSGRTGELFF. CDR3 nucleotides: TGCGCCAGCAGCAATAGCGGGAGAACCGGGGAGCTGTTTTTT.

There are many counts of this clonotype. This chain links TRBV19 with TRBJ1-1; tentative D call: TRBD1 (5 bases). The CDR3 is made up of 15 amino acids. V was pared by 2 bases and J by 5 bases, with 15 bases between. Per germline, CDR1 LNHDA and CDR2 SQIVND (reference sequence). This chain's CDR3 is CASSIWTSRRTEAFF. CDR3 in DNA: TGTGCCAGTAGTATATGGACATCCCGAAGGACTGAAGCTTTCTTT.

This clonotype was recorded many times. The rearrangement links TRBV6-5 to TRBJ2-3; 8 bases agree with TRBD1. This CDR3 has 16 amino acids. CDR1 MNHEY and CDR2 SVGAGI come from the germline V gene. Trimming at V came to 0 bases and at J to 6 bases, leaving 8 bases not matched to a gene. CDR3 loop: CASSYSRGQVLDTQYF. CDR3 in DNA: TGTGCCAGCAGTTACTCGCGGGGACAGGTTCTTGATACGCAGTATTTT.

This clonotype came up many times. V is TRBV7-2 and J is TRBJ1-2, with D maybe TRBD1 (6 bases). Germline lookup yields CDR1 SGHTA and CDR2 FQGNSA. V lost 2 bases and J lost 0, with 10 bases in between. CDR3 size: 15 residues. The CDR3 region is CASSLQGTPNYGYTF. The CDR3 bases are TGTGCCAGCAGCTTACAGGGGACCCCTAACTATGGCTACACCTTC.

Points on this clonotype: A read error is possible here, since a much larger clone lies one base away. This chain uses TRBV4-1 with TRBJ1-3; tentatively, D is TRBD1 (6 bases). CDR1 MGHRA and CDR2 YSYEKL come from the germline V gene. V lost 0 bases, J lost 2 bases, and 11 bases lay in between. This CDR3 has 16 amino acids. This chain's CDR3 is CASSQDHQGTGNTIYF. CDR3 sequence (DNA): TGCGCCAGCAGCCAAGACCACCAGGGGACTGGAAACACCATATATTTT.

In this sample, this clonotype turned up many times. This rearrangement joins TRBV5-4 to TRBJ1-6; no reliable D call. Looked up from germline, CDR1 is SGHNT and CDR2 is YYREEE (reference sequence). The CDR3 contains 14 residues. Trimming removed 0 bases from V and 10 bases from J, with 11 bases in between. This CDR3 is CASSLAGDRSPLHF. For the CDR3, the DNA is TGTGCCAGCAGCTTGGCTGGGGATCGGTCACCCCTCCACTTT.

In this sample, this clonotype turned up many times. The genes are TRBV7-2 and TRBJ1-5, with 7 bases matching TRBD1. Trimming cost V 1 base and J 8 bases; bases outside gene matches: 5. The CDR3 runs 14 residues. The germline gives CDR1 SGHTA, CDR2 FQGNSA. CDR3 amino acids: CASSLEQGNKPQHF. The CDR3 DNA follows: TGTGCCAGCAGCTTAGAACAGGGGAATAAGCCCCAGCATTTT.

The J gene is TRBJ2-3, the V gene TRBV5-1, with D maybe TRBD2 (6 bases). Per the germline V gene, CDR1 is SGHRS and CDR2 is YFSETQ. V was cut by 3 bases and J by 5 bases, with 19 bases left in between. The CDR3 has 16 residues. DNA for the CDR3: TGCGCCAGCAGCTCCGAGGCATCGGGGGAAGGAGATACGCAGTATTTT. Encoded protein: CASSSEASGEGDTQYF.

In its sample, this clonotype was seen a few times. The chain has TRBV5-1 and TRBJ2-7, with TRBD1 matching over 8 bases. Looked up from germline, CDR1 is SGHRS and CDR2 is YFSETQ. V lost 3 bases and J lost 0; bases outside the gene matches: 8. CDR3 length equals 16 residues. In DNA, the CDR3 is TGCGCCAGCAGCTCACGACAGGGGCTTAGCTCCTACGAGCAGTACTTC. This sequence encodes CASSSRQGLSSYEQYF. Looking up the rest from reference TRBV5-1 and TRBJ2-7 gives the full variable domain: KAGVTQTPRYLIKTRGQQVTLSCSPISGHRSVSWYQQTPGQGLQFLFEYFSETQRNKGNFPGRFSGRQFSNSRSEMNVSTLELGDSALYLCASSSRQGLSSYEQYFGPGTRLTVT.

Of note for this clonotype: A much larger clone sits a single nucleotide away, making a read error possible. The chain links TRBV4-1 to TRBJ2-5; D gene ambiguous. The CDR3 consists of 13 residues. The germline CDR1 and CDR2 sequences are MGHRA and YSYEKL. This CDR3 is CASSQHLAETRYF. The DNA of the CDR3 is TGCGCCAGCAGCCAACACCTCGCGGAGACCCGGTACTTC.

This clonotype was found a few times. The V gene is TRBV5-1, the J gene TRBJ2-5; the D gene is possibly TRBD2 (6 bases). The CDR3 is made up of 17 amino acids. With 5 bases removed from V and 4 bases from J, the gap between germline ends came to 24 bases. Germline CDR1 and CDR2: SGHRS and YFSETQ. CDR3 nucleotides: TGCGCCAGCAGGAGCGGACTGTGGGGGGAGGACGGAGAGACCCAGTACTTC. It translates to CASRSGLWGEDGETQYF.